The present T cell receptor beta chain was sequenced within a study of graft-versus-host responses after intestinal transplantation. Study-level findings and limits: Recipient marrow contained GvH clones, some of which appeared first in ileum or blood.

Germline CDR1 is SGHTA and CDR2 is FQGTGA. Trimming removed 5 bases from V and 5 bases from J; junction bases left unmatched: 14. The CDR3 consists of 19 residues. Sequencing was performed with immunoSEQ multiplex PCR; in TCRdb, only in-frame clones are kept and a portion is missing. The sample has 40,000 to 55,000 clones; about 90% are singletons. This clone appeared a few times. What it binds is unknown. The chain employs TRBV7-3 and TRBJ2-3; 15 nucleotides line up with TRBD2. This specimen consisted of unstimulated CD4+ T cells sorted from spleen or lymph node cells, obtained before transplant. The sequence derives from a human donor who was the organ donor for an intestinal transplant. CDR3 bases: TGTGCCAGCAGCCCGGAAGGTAAGGGACTAGCGGGAGGAGTAGATACGCAGTATTTT. It encodes CASSPEGKGLAGGVDTQYF.